The text below deals with one T cell receptor beta chain. This sample is drawn from a study of blood T cell repertoires in COVID-19. This table comes from immunoSEQ multiplex PCR, and its TCRdb copy is limited to in-frame clones, with some not included. The table records 20,000 to 30,000 clones, roughly 89% of them present only once. The receptor was derived from a man aged 65-85 years with acute or convalescent COVID-19. The sample comprised peripheral blood.

In DNA, the CDR3 is TGTGCCAGCAGCCCCGGTCGAGGGGGAGATACGCAGTATTTT. Its protein product is CASSPGRGGDTQYF. The V gene is TRBV4-2, the J gene TRBJ2-3; tentatively, D is TRBD1 (6 bases). In germline, CDR1 is LGHNA, CDR2 YNFKEQ. Deletions cut 4 bases from V and 5 bases from J, with 13 bases between. CDR3 length equals 14 residues.